A selection of T cell receptor beta chains follows, all from one sample in a study of blood T cell repertoires in COVID-19. Assay: immunoSEQ multiplex PCR; the TCRdb copy retains only in-frame clones and omits some. In the table there are about 130,000 clones, 90% of which are singletons. The sequencing input was peripheral blood. These TCRs come from a man in his 60s with COVID-19, enrolled during active disease. Each CDR3 is given with its conserved first and last residue. A D gene is named only where the DNA matches it firmly. Rows give clone size only sometimes, using once, few, many, or a class for an expanded clone.

clone size	D gene	V gene	J gene	CDR3 protein	CDR3 DNA
few	TRBD1	TRBV7-8	TRBJ1-3	CASSPGTGGFWRSGNTIYF	TGTGCCAGCAGCCCAGGGACAGGGGGCTTTTGGCGATCTGGAAACACCATATATTTT
-	-	TRBV15	TRBJ1-3	CATSRDSNTIYF	TGTGCCACCAGCAGAGATTCGAACACCATATATTTT
-	TRBD2	TRBV5-1	TRBJ2-1	CASSLTSGSNNEQFF	TGCGCCAGCAGCCTAACTAGCGGGAGTAATAATGAGCAGTTCTTC
-	-	TRBV18	TRBJ2-7	CASSPGVSSYEQYF	TGTGCCAGCTCCCCGGGTGTGAGCTCCTACGAGCAGTACTTC
-	TRBD2	TRBV12-3/TRBV12-4	TRBJ2-1	CASSFGGGKRFF	TGTGCCAGCAGTTTCGGGGGGGGTAAGCGGTTCTTC
-	-	TRBV2	TRBJ2-1	CATNLGDNEQFF	TGTGCCACCAACCTAGGGGACAATGAGCAGTTCTTC
-	TRBD1	TRBV18	TRBJ2-7	CASSPPTGTGYEQYF	TGTGCCAGCTCACCACCTACCGGGACAGGGTACGAGCAGTACTTC
-	TRBD1	TRBV5-1	TRBJ1-2	CASSLGQGAGYTF	TGCGCCAGCAGCTTGGGACAGGGGGCTGGCTACACCTTC
-	-	TRBV19	TRBJ1-3	CASSIEDSGLSGNTIYF	TGTGCCAGTAGTATTGAAGACTCAGGGCTCTCTGGAAACACCATATATTTT
once	TRBD2	TRBV10-3	TRBJ2-3	CAISEYERETDTQYF	TGTGCCATCAGTGAGTACGAGCGGGAGACAGATACGCAGTATTTT
-	-	TRBV9	TRBJ1-5	CASSPGGGGNQPQHF	TGTGCCAGCAGCCCCGGGGGAGGGGGCAATCAGCCCCAGCATTTT
-	TRBD2	TRBV13	TRBJ2-1	CASSSPTSGRFNEQFF	TGTGCCAGCAGCTCCCCGACTAGCGGGAGGTTCAATGAGCAGTTCTTC
-	-	TRBV27	TRBJ2-3	CASSLGSRGREYPSTDTQYF	TGTGCCAGCAGCCTTGGTTCTCGGGGGCGGGAGTATCCTAGCACAGATACGCAGTATTTT
once	TRBD1	TRBV19	TRBJ1-2	CASSGTGGAEGYTF	TGTGCCAGTAGCGGGACAGGGGGCGCGGAAGGCTACACCTTC
-	-	TRBV6-1	TRBJ1-3	CASSEWYQRDTIYF	TGTGCCAGCAGTGAATGGTATCAGCGGGACACCATATATTTT
-	-	TRBV28	TRBJ2-1	CASSQRTSSYNEQFF	TGTGCCAGCTCTCAAAGGACAAGCTCCTACAATGAGCAGTTCTTC
-	-	TRBV18	TRBJ2-5	CASSPRDSLVQETQYF	TGTGCCAGCTCACCGCGGGACAGTTTAGTCCAAGAGACCCAGTACTTC
once	-	TRBV3-1/TRBV3-2	TRBJ1-3	CASRQAKTGGNTIYF	TGTGCCAGCAGGCAAGCAAAAACAGGGGGAAACACCATATATTTT
-	-	TRBV4-1	TRBJ1-5	CASSQDRSGDQPQHF	TGCGCCAGCAGCCAAGATAGGAGTGGCGATCAGCCCCAGCATTTT
-	-	TRBV5-1	TRBJ1-2	CASSLALPDYGYTF	TGCGCCAGCAGCTTGGCTCTCCCTGACTATGGCTACACCTTC
-	TRBD1	TRBV4-3	TRBJ1-2	CASSQEASIDGTGYGYTF	TGCGCCAGCAGCCAAGAAGCGAGTATCGACGGGACAGGCTATGGCTACACCTTC
once	TRBD2	TRBV27	TRBJ2-1	CASSPPGLAGNNEQFF	TGTGCCAGCAGTCCCCCGGGACTAGCGGGAAACAATGAGCAGTTCTTC
-	TRBD2	TRBV14	TRBJ2-1	CASSQLTSGNYNEQFF	TGTGCCAGCAGCCAGTTGACTAGCGGGAATTACAATGAGCAGTTCTTC
-	TRBD2	TRBV11-3	TRBJ2-2	CASSLAGDTGELFF	TGTGCCAGCAGCTTGGCGGGGGACACCGGGGAGCTGTTTTTT
-	-	TRBV6-5	TRBJ1-2	CASSLTGGSYTF	TGTGCCAGCAGTCTGACGGGGGGGAGCTACACCTTC
-	TRBD2	TRBV3-1/TRBV3-2	TRBJ2-7	CASSPLAGADEQYF	TGTGCCAGCAGCCCACTAGCGGGAGCCGACGAGCAGTACTTC
-	-	TRBV5-1	TRBJ2-7	CASSLAPPSYEQYF	TGCGCCAGCAGCTTGGCCCCCCCGAGCTACGAGCAGTACTTC
-	TRBD1	TRBV7-8	TRBJ1-5	CASSLVPGQTFSNQPQHF	TGTGCCAGCAGCCTGGTCCCGGGACAGACCTTTAGCAATCAGCCCCAGCATTTT
-	-	TRBV19	TRBJ1-2	CAPQVSQGLYYGYTF	TGTGCCCCCCAAGTGTCGCAGGGCCTCTACTATGGCTACACCTTC
-	TRBD2	TRBV29-1	TRBJ2-1	CSVAPGLVIGSYNEQFF	TGCAGCGTTGCACCGGGACTAGTAATCGGATCCTACAATGAGCAGTTCTTC
-	-	TRBV9	TRBJ1-2	CASSSYRDKRRGYTF	TGTGCCAGCAGCTCTTATCGGGACAAAAGACGGGGCTACACCTTC
-	-	TRBV9	TRBJ1-6	CASSASGVSPLHF	TGTGCCAGCAGCGCTTCAGGGGTCTCACCCCTCCACTTT
-	TRBD1	TRBV19	TRBJ2-1	CASSIPFRTGAINEQFF	TGTGCCAGTAGTATTCCTTTCCGGACAGGGGCGATCAATGAGCAGTTCTTC
-	-	TRBV6-2/TRBV6-3	TRBJ2-7	CASSLTSTSSYEQYF	TGTGCCAGCAGTCTCACTAGCACGAGCTCCTACGAGCAGTACTTC
-	-	TRBV6-5	TRBJ1-5	CASCCQGKIGNQPQHF	TGTGCCAGCTGTTGCCAGGGAAAGATTGGCAATCAGCCCCAGCATTTT
-	TRBD1	TRBV19	TRBJ2-7	CASSMRWQGATYEQYF	TGTGCCAGTAGTATGCGTTGGCAGGGGGCTACCTACGAGCAGTACTTC
-	TRBD1	TRBV18	TRBJ1-4	CASCGTDNEKLFF	TGTGCCAGCTGCGGGACAGATAATGAAAAACTGTTTTTT
-	TRBD1	TRBV28	TRBJ1-6	CASSSSGQGNSPLHF	TGTGCCAGCAGTTCATCAGGACAGGGGAATTCACCCCTCCACTTT
-	TRBD1	TRBV2	TRBJ2-2	CASSRLGTANTGELFF	TGTGCCAGCAGTCGCCTGGGGACAGCAAACACCGGGGAGCTGTTTTTT
-	TRBD1	TRBV6-2/TRBV6-3	TRBJ2-7	CASSLQGGVQYEQYF	TGTGCCAGCAGCTTACAGGGGGGAGTACAATACGAGCAGTACTTC
-	TRBD1	TRBV12-5	TRBJ1-5	CASGLDRDSNQPQHF	TGTGCTAGTGGTCTGGACCGGGACAGTAATCAGCCCCAGCATTTT
-	TRBD2	TRBV11-1	TRBJ2-3	CASTTLAGVLDTQYF	TGTGCCAGCACAACACTAGCGGGAGTTTTGGATACGCAGTATTTT
-	TRBD1	TRBV5-1	TRBJ2-2	CASSLSTGGRGAGELFF	TGCGCCAGCAGCTTATCTACAGGGGGCCGTGGTGCCGGGGAGCTGTTTTTT